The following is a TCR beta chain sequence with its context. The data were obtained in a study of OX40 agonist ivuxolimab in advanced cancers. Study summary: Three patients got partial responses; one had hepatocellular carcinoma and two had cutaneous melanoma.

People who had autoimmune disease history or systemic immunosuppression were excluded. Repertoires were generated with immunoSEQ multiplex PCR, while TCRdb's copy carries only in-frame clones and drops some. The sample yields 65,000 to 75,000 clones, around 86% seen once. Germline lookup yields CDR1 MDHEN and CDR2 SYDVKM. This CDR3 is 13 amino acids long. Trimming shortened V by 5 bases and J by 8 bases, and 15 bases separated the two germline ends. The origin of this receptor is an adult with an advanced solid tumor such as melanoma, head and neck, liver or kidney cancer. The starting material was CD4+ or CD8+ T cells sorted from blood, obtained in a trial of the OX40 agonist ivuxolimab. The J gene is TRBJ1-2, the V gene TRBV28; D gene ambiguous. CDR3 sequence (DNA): TGTGCCAGCAGTCCCCTTCAACAGTACGGCTACACCTTC. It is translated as CASSPLQQYGYTF.